This T cell receptor beta chain was observed in a study of brain T cells in children with intractable seizures. Whole-study findings and limits: Patients' HCMV serostatus was unknown; virus specificity rests on CDR3 similarity alone.

The CDR3 loop spans 14 amino acids. J gave up 5 bases and V 5 bases, and 4 bases lay outside the gene matches. Per the germline V gene, CDR1 is LNHDA and CDR2 is SQIVND (reference sequence). Turning to this clone: Its target is unknown.

As for time point: blood from clinic visit 5 months post-surgery; TSC patient then seizure free. The protocol was immunoSEQ multiplex PCR, while the TCRdb copy is restricted to in-frame clones and leaves out a portion. The table shows under 400,000 clones, with more than 85% occurring only once. The chain joins TRBV19 to TRBJ2-5; 11 positions agree with TRBD2. The material sequenced was peripheral blood, taken roughly 5 months after surgery. The clonotype comes from a boy under two years old with tuberous sclerosis and intractable seizures. The CDR3 region has the DNA TGTGCCAGTAGTCCTAGCGGGGGGATGGAGACCCAGTACTTC. It is translated as CASSPSGGMETQYF.